These 28 T cell receptor beta chains share one sample of origin, sequenced in a study of PD-L1 blockade in urothelial cancer. Time point in this sample: peripheral blood 6 weeks after treatment start. Clones were read by immunoSEQ multiplex PCR, and TCRdb kept only the in-frame ones, dropping some. Of 35,000 to 45,000 clones listed, around 83% are singletons. Here the sequenced sample was PBMCs, taken around atezolizumab (anti-PD-L1) treatment. Every receptor here comes from a man between 65 and 79 years old with urothelial cancer.

The V call is TRBV5-1, the J call TRBJ1-5; tentative D call: TRBD1 (5 bases). The CDR3 runs to 16 residues. The V gene lost 0 bases and the J gene lost 4 bases, with 14 bases spanning the gap. Looked up from germline, CDR1 is SGHRS and CDR2 is YFSETQ. As DNA, the CDR3 is TGCGCCAGCAGCTTGGACGGCAGGGAACTAAATCAGCCCCAGCATTTT. Translation gives CASSLDGRELNQPQHF.

The chain joins TRBV5-1 to TRBJ2-1, with 11 bases that match TRBD2. CDR1 is SGHRS, CDR2 YFSETQ, per germline. The CDR3 is 13 amino acids. J was trimmed by 13 bases and V by 2 bases; bases with no gene match: 5. As DNA, the CDR3 is TGCGCCAGCAGCTTACCACTAGCGGGAGTCCAGTTCTTC. Its translation: CASSLPLAGVQFF.

V usage is TRBV5-6 and J usage is TRBJ2-7; 7 bases match TRBD2. CDR1 SGHDT and CDR2 YYEEEE come from the germline V gene. This CDR3 region has 11 residues. Trimming at V came to 6 bases and at J to 4 bases, leaving 1 base not matched to a gene. The CDR3 loop reads CASTGGYEQYF. The CDR3 DNA follows: TGTGCCAGCACCGGGGGGTACGAGCAGTACTTC.

The CDR3 bases are TGTGCCAGCAGACGCAGGGGGCGGACTGAAGCTTTCTTT. Its protein is CASRRRGRTEAFF. The chain has TRBV6-5 and TRBJ1-1, with TRBD1 matching over 8 bases. Germline-derived CDR1 and CDR2 are MNHEY and SVGAGI. V lost 6 bases, J lost 5 bases, and 5 bases stayed unmatched. CDR3 length: 13 residues.

The chain carries TRBV25-1 and TRBJ2-1, with D possibly TRBD1 on 5 matching bases. V dropped 2 bases and J dropped 4 bases, with 12 bases sitting between them. Germline V gene sequence: CDR1 MGHDK, CDR2 SYGVNS. The CDR3 extends over 15 amino acids. CDR3 DNA sequence: TGTGCCAGCAGTGAACTCCAGGGCCCGTACAATGAGCAGTTCTTC. It is translated as CASSELQGPYNEQFF.

This chain joins TRBV5-4 and TRBJ2-1; 11 nucleotides line up with TRBD2. The CDR3 is 19 amino acids. CDR1 is SGHNT and CDR2 is YYREEE in the germline V gene (reference sequence). V was clipped by 3 bases and J by 5 bases; unmatched bases: 16. The CDR3 protein is CASSSTRVLAGVSHNEQFF. The CDR3 DNA sequence: TGTGCCAGCAGCTCTACGAGGGTACTAGCGGGAGTGTCACACAATGAGCAGTTCTTC.

The rearrangement uses TRBV7-3 and TRBJ1-2, with a weak D call TRBD1 (6 bases). CDR1 is SGHTA, CDR2 FQGTGA, per germline. The V end was cut by 5 bases, the J end by 5 bases, with 12 bases between. CDR3 length equals 13 residues. CDR3: CASSPNREYGYTF. The CDR3 DNA reads TGTGCCAGCAGCCCGAACAGGGAGTATGGCTACACCTTC.

Of note for this clone: A junction boundary mismatches the germline segment, possibly from a read error. Different DNA sequences within this sample yield the same CDR3. CDR3 amino acids: CASSSIPGGQYEQYF. The CDR3 nucleotides read TGTGCCAGCAGTTCAATACCGGGAGGTCAATACGAGCAATACTTC. V usage is TRBV6-5 and J usage is TRBJ2-7; TRBD2 matches at 7 bases. CDR1 MNHEY and CDR2 SVGAGI come from the germline V gene. The CDR3 sequence is 15 residues long.

V usage is TRBV7-2 and J usage is TRBJ2-7, with 8 bases identical to TRBD2. Germline CDR1 SGHTA, CDR2 FQGNSA. The CDR3 contains 16 residues. The J segment lost 3 bases and the V segment lost 2 bases, leaving 9 bases of the junction unmatched. CDR3 residues: CASSLRSGTRVYEQYF. The CDR3 coding sequence is TGTGCCAGCAGCTTACGATCCGGGACTAGAGTCTACGAGCAGTACTTC.

This sequence joins TRBV5-8 and TRBJ1-3, with TRBD1 matching 7 bases. The CDR3 sequence is 17 residues long. Trimming took 3 bases from V and 4 from J; bases not matched to a gene: 13. Germline V CDR1 and CDR2: SGHTS, YDEGEE. The CDR3: CASSSHLDRVTGNTIYF. For the CDR3, the DNA is TGTGCCAGCAGCTCCCACCTAGACAGGGTGACGGGAAACACCATATATTTT.

This clone was recorded once. The rearrangement links TRBV28 to TRBJ2-7; 7 bases are a match to TRBD1. The length of the CDR3 is 15 residues. The ends lost 2 bases at V and 7 bases at J; junction bases unmatched: 11. The germline V gene encodes CDR1 MDHEN and CDR2 SYDVKM. CDR3 nucleotide sequence: TGTGCCAGCAGTTTAGGGAACAGGGGTTTGGGTGAGCAGTACTTC. Residues: CASSLGNRGLGEQYF.

The gene calls are TRBV29-1 and TRBJ1-1, with 9 nucleotides matching TRBD1. In germline, CDR1 is SQVTM, CDR2 ANQGSEA. This CDR3 contains 13 residues. J lost 7 bases, V lost 6 bases, and 9 bases had no gene match. This CDR3 is CSVIKTGGGEAFF. The CDR3 DNA reads TGCAGCGTAATAAAAACAGGGGGCGGTGAAGCTTTCTTT. The whole variable domain, filled in from reference TRBV29-1 and TRBJ1-1, reads SAVISQKPSRDICQRGTSLTIQCQVDSQVTMMFWYRQQPGQSLTLIATANQGSEATYESGFVIDKFPISRPNLTFSTLTVSNMSPEDSSIYLCSVIKTGGGEAFFGQGTRLTVV.

The chain links TRBV5-1 to TRBJ2-7, with 7 nucleotides matching TRBD2. From germline, CDR1 is SGHRS and CDR2 YFSETQ. The CDR3 loop spans 13 amino acids. Trimming cost V 4 bases and J 4 bases; bases outside gene matches: 5. CDR3 residues: CASSGGVSYEQYF. Written as DNA, the CDR3 is TGCGCCAGCAGCGGGGGGGTTTCGTACGAGCAGTACTTC. The variable domain in full, with the rest retrieved from reference TRBV5-1 and TRBJ2-7, is KAGVTQTPRYLIKTRGQQVTLSCSPISGHRSVSWYQQTPGQGLQFLFEYFSETQRNKGNFPGRFSGRQFSNSRSEMNVSTLELGDSALYLCASSGGVSYEQYFGPGTRLTVT.

The chain is built from TRBV11-2 and TRBJ2-7, with a tentative D call TRBD1 (5 bases). Germline V gene lookup returns CDR1 SGHAT and CDR2 FQNNGV. This CDR3 is 13 amino acids long. Between the trimmed V and J ends, which lost 5 bases and 7 bases, there was a span of 15 bases. The CDR3 nucleotides read TGTGCCAGCAGCCCAGGGTGGACGGAGGAGCAGTACTTC. This codes for CASSPGWTEEQYF.

The chain combines TRBV19 with TRBJ2-7; 11 bases match TRBD2. CDR1 is LNHDA, CDR2 SQIVND, per germline (reference sequence). V lost 4 bases and J lost 1; bases outside the gene matches: 12. The CDR3 spans 18 residues. The CDR3 nucleotides read TGTGCCAGTAGTACCGGAACTAGCGGGGGAGGAAGGTCCTACGAGCAGTACTTC. Translated: CASSTGTSGGGRSYEQYF.

The J gene is TRBJ2-7, the V gene TRBV6-5, with 11 bases identical to TRBD2. Trimming took 10 bases from V and 3 from J; bases not matched to a gene: 8. The CDR3 sequence is 14 residues long. Germline values: CDR1 MNHEY, CDR2 SVGAGI. This CDR3 is CATYRLAGSYEQYF. The CDR3 DNA reads as TGTGCCACCTACAGACTAGCGGGAAGCTACGAGCAGTACTTC.

This chain links TRBV10-1 with TRBJ2-7; D may be TRBD1 (5 bases). Germline V lookup: CDR1 WNHNN, CDR2 SYGVQD (reference sequence). This CDR3 is built from 13 residues. Trimming pared 2 bases from V and 5 bases from J, leaving 10 bases between. CDR3 DNA: TGCGCCAGCAGTGAGGACAGTTGGAACGAGCAGTACTTC. Its translation is CASSEDSWNEQYF.

This chain connects TRBV14 to TRBJ2-2; possible D gene TRBD2, 5 bases. Per germline, CDR1 SGHDN and CDR2 FVKESK. V was cut by 0 bases and J by 3 bases, with 14 bases left in between. The CDR3 runs 17 residues. This CDR3 is CASSQDGPRGYTGELFF. In DNA, the CDR3 is TGTGCCAGCAGCCAAGATGGGCCCCGGGGATACACCGGGGAGCTGTTTTTT.

The J gene is TRBJ2-3, the V gene TRBV12-5; perhaps TRBD2 as D (5 bases). Trimming stripped 8 bases from V and 2 bases from J, with 17 bases between. Per germline, CDR1 LGHNT and CDR2 FRNRAP. CDR3 size: 15 residues. This CDR3 is CASNPPGVTTDTQYF. The CDR3 nucleotides read TGTGCTAGTAATCCACCCGGGGTAACCACAGATACGCAGTATTTT.

V is TRBV19 and J is TRBJ2-7, with D perhaps TRBD1 (8 bases). Germline V lookup: CDR1 LNHDA, CDR2 SQIVND (reference sequence). The CDR3 consists of 17 residues. V dropped 5 bases and J dropped 1 base, with 21 bases sitting between them. CDR3: CASSSSQGGLLSYEQYF. The CDR3, as DNA: TGTGCCAGTAGTTCTTCACAGGGGGGACTACTGTCCTACGAGCAGTACTTC.

The genes are TRBV6-5 and TRBJ2-5; 8 bases map to TRBD1. This CDR3 comprises 16 residues. Trimming at V came to 2 bases and at J to 4 bases, leaving 9 bases not matched to a gene. The V gene's germline CDR1 is MNHEY and CDR2 SVGAGI. The DNA for the CDR3 is TGTGCCAGCAGTTACCAAATGTCGACAGGGGCAGAGACCCAGTACTTC. Translation: CASSYQMSTGAETQYF.

This clone was detected once. The genes are TRBV11-3 and TRBJ2-1, with TRBD2 matching over 13 bases. The CDR3 is 18 amino acids. The J segment lost 3 bases and the V segment lost 5 bases, leaving 10 bases of the junction unmatched. The germline V gene encodes CDR1 SGHNT and CDR2 YENEEA. The DNA for the CDR3 is TGTGCCAGCAGCACAAGAAAAGGGACTAGCGGGAACTACAATGAGCAGTTCTTC. Residues: CASSTRKGTSGNYNEQFF. Drawing the rest from reference TRBV11-3 and TRBJ2-1, the complete variable domain is EAGVVQSPRYKIIEKKQPVAFWCNPISGHNTLYWYLQNLGQGPELLIRYENEEAVDDSQLPKDRFSAERLKGVDSTLKIQPAELGDSAVYLCASSTRKGTSGNYNEQFFGPGTRLTVL.

This chain connects TRBV27 to TRBJ2-7; maybe TRBD1 (7 bases). V was shortened by 6 bases and J by 4 bases, with 13 bases between the two germline ends. The V gene's germline CDR1 is MNHEY and CDR2 SMNVEV (reference sequence). The CDR3 contains 13 residues. The DNA for the CDR3 is TGTGCCAGCAGGCGGGACAGAAGTTACGAGCAGTACTTC. This encodes CASRRDRSYEQYF.

This clone was picked up one time. The chain couples TRBV29-1 to TRBJ2-3, with D maybe TRBD2 (6 bases). The V end lost 7 bases, the J end lost 6 bases, and 23 bases lay between the germline ends. This CDR3 region has 15 residues. Germline values: CDR1 SQVTM, CDR2 ANQGSEA. CDR3 protein: CSAAGGGIAGDTQYF. CDR3 DNA sequence: TGCAGCGCCGCCGGCGGAGGGATCGCCGGGGATACGCAGTATTTT.

The chain carries TRBV4-2 and TRBJ2-7, with 7 bases fitting TRBD2. CDR3 size: 14 residues. In germline, CDR1 is LGHNA, CDR2 YNFKEQ. Germline trimming cut 1 base from V and 4 bases from J; bases unmatched to any gene: 4. The CDR3 loop reads CASSQAASGYEQYF. The DNA for the CDR3 is TGTGCCAGCAGCCAAGCAGCTAGCGGTTACGAGCAGTACTTC.

CDR3 DNA sequence: TGCGCCAGCAGCCAACCACTAGCGGGGTCAAAAAACGAGCAGTACTTC. This gives the protein CASSQPLAGSKNEQYF. The rearrangement joins TRBV4-1 to TRBJ2-7; TRBD2 matches 10 bases. The CDR3 totals 16 residues. CDR1 is MGHRA, CDR2 YSYEKL, per germline. V shed 2 bases and J 5 bases; nucleotides not matched to a gene: 9.

This rearrangement joins TRBV6-6 to TRBJ1-2; TRBD1 agrees at 7 bases. The CDR3 runs to 13 residues. Germline V lookup: CDR1 MNHNY, CDR2 SVGAGI (reference sequence). The ends lost 5 bases at V and 2 bases at J; junction bases unmatched: 2. CDR3 region: CASSPGQNYGYTF. The DNA for the CDR3 is TGTGCCAGCAGTCCGGGACAGAACTATGGCTACACCTTC.

V usage is TRBV12-5 and J usage is TRBJ1-3; 7 bases agree with TRBD1. Trimming removed 5 bases from V and 2 bases from J; junction bases left unmatched: 6. The germline gives CDR1 LGHNT, CDR2 FRNRAP. The CDR3 sequence is 15 residues long. The CDR3 reads CASGPFTGAGNTIYF. As DNA, the CDR3 is TGTGCTAGTGGTCCCTTCACAGGGGCTGGAAACACCATATATTTT.